What follows are 23 T cell receptor beta chains derived from one specimen sequenced in a study of radiotherapy plus CTLA-4 blockade in lung cancer. Assay used: immunoSEQ multiplex PCR; TCRdb lists only in-frame clones, some missing. The table shows 45,000 to 55,000 clones, with approximately 85% occurring only once. The sequencing here drew on peripheral blood, taken from a patient treated with radiotherapy plus ipilimumab. The receptors here all came from a human donor with non-small cell lung cancer who had stable disease on radiotherapy plus ipilimumab.

The rearrangement joins TRBV10-3 to TRBJ2-2, with TRBD2 identical over 10 bases. The germline CDR1 and CDR2 sequences are ENHRY and SYGVKD. J gave up 5 bases and V 11 bases, and 8 bases lay outside the gene matches. The length of the CDR3 is 14 residues. This CDR3 is CASDSGRATGELFF. The CDR3 region has the DNA TGTGCCTCTGACAGCGGGAGGGCAACCGGGGAGCTGTTTTTT.

This clone was detected only once. The V and J genes are TRBV27 and TRBJ2-7; a possible D gene is TRBD1 (6 bases). The CDR3 consists of 15 residues. V was cut by 6 bases and J by 2 bases, with 17 bases left in between. CDR1 MNHEY and CDR2 SMNVEV come from the germline V gene (reference sequence). The CDR3 DNA is TGTGCCAGCAGCGCCCCGCAGGGGAGTCCCTACGAGCAGTACTTC. Its protein is CASSAPQGSPYEQYF.

V and J are TRBV4-1 and TRBJ2-5; 9 nucleotides align to TRBD1. V shed 1 base, J shed 2 bases, and the junction held 8 bases outside the gene matches. From germline, CDR1 is MGHRA and CDR2 YSYEKL. CDR3 size: 17 residues. The CDR3 here is CASSQVFRDRVQETQYF. The DNA for the CDR3 is TGCGCCAGCAGCCAAGTTTTTCGGGACAGGGTACAAGAGACCCAGTACTTC.

The V gene is TRBV7-2, the J gene TRBJ1-2; no clear D gene. Germline loops: CDR1 SGHTA, CDR2 FQGNSA. This CDR3 region has 13 residues. V lost 3 bases and J 4 bases, leaving 9 bases between the germline ends. The DNA of the CDR3 is TGTGCCAGCAGCTTCGACGAGGGCTATGGCTACACCTTC. Amino acid sequence: CASSFDEGYGYTF.

The J gene is TRBJ2-5, the V gene TRBV7-9; TRBD1 might be the D (6 bases). Germline V gene data show CDR1 as SEHNR and CDR2 as FQNEAQ (reference sequence). Trimming took off 0 bases at V and 1 base at J, with 18 bases between the two ends. The CDR3 covers 18 residues. This CDR3 reads CASSLALVGRGLQETQYF. CDR3 bases: TGTGCCAGCAGCTTAGCGTTGGTGGGCAGGGGCCTCCAAGAGACCCAGTACTTC.

The chain links TRBV10-1 to TRBJ1-4, with D possibly being TRBD1 (6 bases). Germline CDR1 and CDR2: WNHNN and SYGVQD (reference sequence). The CDR3 contains 18 residues. Deletions cut 2 bases from V and 0 bases from J, with 16 bases between. The CDR3 reads CASSERKGHPATNEKLFF. CDR3 bases: TGCGCCAGCAGTGAGAGGAAGGGACACCCTGCAACTAATGAAAAACTGTTTTTT.

The rearrangement links TRBV11-3 to TRBJ2-1; D ambiguous. Trimming left V 1 base short and J 10 bases short, with 11 bases between. CDR1 SGHNT and CDR2 YENEEA come from the germline V gene. The CDR3 length is 13 residues. CDR3 nucleotide sequence: TGTGCCAGCAGCTTAGGGCCCTGGCGGGAGCAGTTCTTC. It is translated as CASSLGPWREQFF.

J is TRBJ1-6 and V is TRBV7-8; 10 positions match TRBD1. The CDR3 totals 17 residues. CDR1 is SGHVS and CDR2 is FQNEAQ in the germline V gene. J gave up 0 bases and V 5 bases, and 4 bases lay outside the gene matches. As DNA, the CDR3 is TGTGCCAGCAGCCCAAGGACAGGGGGCTCCTATAATTCACCCCTCCACTTT. Its translation is CASSPRTGGSYNSPLHF.

The chain recombines TRBV6-5 with TRBJ2-3, with D possibly being TRBD1 (6 bases). Germline V CDR1 and CDR2: MNHEY, SVGAGI. The CDR3 has 16 residues. With 2 bases removed from V and 4 bases from J, the gap between germline ends came to 16 bases. Here the CDR3 reads CASSYTPQGFADTQYF. CDR3 nucleotide sequence: TGTGCCAGCAGTTACACCCCACAGGGTTTCGCAGATACGCAGTATTTT.

This chain links TRBV14 with TRBJ1-2, with no clear D. CDR1 is SGHDN, CDR2 FVKESK, per germline. The CDR3 sequence is 15 residues long. The V end was cut by 1 base, the J end by 3 bases, with 12 bases between. CDR3 sequence: CASSQGLVAYYGYTF. In DNA, the CDR3 is TGTGCCAGCAGCCAAGGACTGGTAGCCTACTATGGCTACACCTTC.

The chain links TRBV7-2 to TRBJ2-3, with TRBD2 identical over 9 bases. CDR3 length: 16 amino acids. CDR1 and CDR2 from the germline V gene are SGHTA and FQGNSA. Trimming at V came to 1 base and at J to 4 bases, leaving 6 bases not matched to a gene. The CDR3 region has the DNA TGTGCCAGCAGCTTAGAGGTAGCGGGAGTGTCAGATACGCAGTATTTT. This gives the protein CASSLEVAGVSDTQYF.

The V and J genes are TRBV7-3 and TRBJ2-1, with TRBD2 identical over 7 bases. CDR1 SGHTA and CDR2 FQGTGA come from the germline V gene. Trimming took 3 bases from V and 2 from J; bases not matched to a gene: 10. This CDR3 is 17 amino acids long. This CDR3 is CASSLAPVRGAYNEQFF. The CDR3, as DNA: TGTGCCAGCAGCTTGGCGCCCGTTCGGGGGGCCTACAATGAGCAGTTCTTC.

This clone was seen more than once but under ten times. The chain is built from TRBV7-8 and TRBJ1-4; a weak D match, TRBD1 (6 bases). V was clipped by 4 bases and J by 4 bases, with 13 bases between them. Germline loops: CDR1 SGHVS, CDR2 FQNEAQ. The CDR3 totals 15 residues. The CDR3: CASSSLRGFNEKLFF. CDR3 nucleotide sequence: TGTGCCAGCAGCTCTCTAAGGGGGTTTAATGAAAAACTGTTTTTT.

This chain links TRBV27 with TRBJ2-7; 7 bases fit TRBD1. CDR1 and CDR2 (germline): MNHEY, SMNVEV (reference sequence). CDR3 length: 14 residues. V lost 5 bases and J lost 3; bases outside the gene matches: 7. Here the CDR3 reads CASSPNRDSYEQYF. In DNA form, the CDR3 reads TGTGCCAGCAGTCCCAACCGGGACAGCTACGAGCAGTACTTC.

The V and J genes are TRBV11-1 and TRBJ2-1; D uncertain. The CDR3 has 15 amino acids. CDR1 and CDR2 from the germline V gene are SGHAT and FQDESV (reference sequence). V was pared by 5 bases and J by 0 bases, with 11 bases between. The CDR3 loop reads CASSVVMSSYNEQFF. The CDR3 nucleotides read TGTGCCAGCAGCGTTGTGATGAGCTCCTACAATGAGCAGTTCTTC.

The rearrangement joins TRBV7-8 to TRBJ2-1; 9 nucleotides line up with TRBD2. Germline-derived CDR1 and CDR2 are SGHVS and FQNEAQ. This CDR3 comprises 15 residues. V lost 0 bases, J lost 6 bases, and 3 bases stayed unmatched. This chain's CDR3 is CASSLALAGVNEQFF. The DNA of the CDR3 is TGTGCCAGCAGCTTAGCCTTAGCGGGAGTCAATGAGCAGTTCTTC.

The V and J genes are TRBV11-2 and TRBJ2-5; D possibly corresponds to TRBD1 (5 bases). CDR3 size: 16 residues. The ends were cut back, 1 base at V and 1 base at J, with 13 bases in the middle. Germline CDR1 and CDR2: SGHAT and FQNNGV. The CDR3 spells CASSLGPSGPQETQYF. CDR3 DNA sequence: TGTGCCAGCAGCTTAGGCCCCTCAGGGCCCCAAGAGACCCAGTACTTC.

Details on this clone: Other DNA sequences from this sample encode an identical CDR3 as well. The CDR3: CASSRDRESGGYTF. CDR3 bases: TGTGCCAGCAGCCGGGACAGAGAATCTGGCGGCTACACCTTC. The V call is TRBV7-9, the J call TRBJ1-2, with 7 positions matching TRBD1. Germline loops: CDR1 SEHNR, CDR2 FQNEAQ (reference sequence). The ends lost 5 bases at V and 8 bases at J; junction bases unmatched: 11. This CDR3 is 14 amino acids long.

The chain uses TRBV7-2 and TRBJ1-1; no definite D call. The germline V gene encodes CDR1 SGHTA and CDR2 FQGNSA. The V gene lost 0 bases and the J gene lost 11 bases, with 13 bases spanning the gap. The CDR3 has 13 amino acids. CDR3 coding DNA: TGTGCCAGCAGCTTAGCGGAGGGTAGTCTGGCTTTCTTT. This codes for CASSLAEGSLAFF.

The rearrangement links TRBV19 to TRBJ2-1; no clear D. CDR1 and CDR2 (germline): LNHDA, SQIVND (reference sequence). Between the trimmed V and J ends, which lost 3 bases and 3 bases, there was a span of 6 bases. The CDR3 contains 13 residues. The CDR3 sequence: CASSINSYNEQFF. CDR3 DNA sequence: TGTGCCAGTAGTATTAACAGCTACAATGAGCAGTTCTTC.

The rearrangement uses TRBV7-6 and TRBJ2-1; the match to TRBD1 covers 12 bases. Germline V gene sequence: CDR1 SGHVS, CDR2 FNYEAQ. CDR3 length: 15 amino acids. V lost 4 bases and J lost 8; bases outside the gene matches: 6. CDR3 sequence: CASSSPGQGADEQFF. CDR3 nucleotides: TGTGCCAGCAGCTCTCCGGGACAGGGGGCAGATGAGCAGTTCTTC.

The rearrangement joins TRBV2 to TRBJ2-1; 8 bases fit TRBD2. The CDR3 loop spans 16 amino acids. With V trimmed by 3 bases and J by 7 bases, 11 bases remained unmatched. Germline V gene lookup returns CDR1 SNHLY and CDR2 FYNNEI. CDR3 sequence: CASSDPGGLRWNEQFF. The CDR3 DNA reads TGTGCCAGCAGTGACCCGGGAGGGCTGAGATGGAATGAGCAGTTCTTC.

This sequence joins TRBV6-1 and TRBJ1-1; D remains unclear. Germline lookup yields CDR1 MNHNS and CDR2 SASEGT. The CDR3 covers 13 residues. V lost 7 bases and J 0 bases, leaving 9 bases between the germline ends. CDR3 sequence: CASTQDMNTEAFF. As DNA, the CDR3 is TGTGCCAGCACTCAGGATATGAACACTGAAGCTTTCTTT.